These 4 T cell receptor beta chains share one sample of origin, sequenced in a study of shared clonotypes between healthy human individuals. TCRdb's copy holds only in-frame clones and misses some; the assay was immunoSEQ multiplex PCR. The sample has over a million clones; approximately 98.5% are singletons. The specimen was naive CD4+ T cells sorted from blood. Noted subset: CD45RA+ positively selected. The source of these receptors is a man aged 30 to 39 in good health.

V and J are TRBV19 and TRBJ1-1; TRBD1 agrees at 10 bases. CDR1 and CDR2 from the germline V gene are LNHDA and SQIVND (reference sequence). The CDR3 is 14 amino acids. V was clipped by 6 bases and J by 3 bases; unmatched bases: 4. The CDR3 region has the DNA TGTGCCAGTAGCACGGGACAGGGGTACACTGAAGCTTTCTTT. It specifies CASSTGQGYTEAFF.

V is TRBV6-5 and J is TRBJ2-5, with D hard to call. Trimming removed 0 bases from V and 1 base from J, with 3 bases in between. Germline assignment: CDR1 MNHEY and CDR2 SVGAGI. The CDR3 runs to 13 residues. DNA for the CDR3: TGTGCCAGCAGTTACTCGCCCCAAGAGACCCAGTACTTC. Its translation: CASSYSPQETQYF.

This chain joins TRBV5-1 and TRBJ1-1, with 10 positions matching TRBD1. V lost 3 bases and J lost 4; bases outside the gene matches: 6. CDR3 size: 15 residues. Germline CDR1 and CDR2: SGHRS and YFSETQ. The CDR3 coding sequence is TGCGCCAGCAGCTCGACAGGGGGCGATCGCACTGAAGCTTTCTTT. Translation gives CASSSTGGDRTEAFF.

The DNA for the CDR3 is TGCGCCAGCAAAGTAGCGGGAAAGGGTGAGACCCAGTACTTC. This codes for CASKVAGKGETQYF. The chain carries TRBV5-1 and TRBJ2-5; TRBD2 agrees at 8 bases. V dropped 6 bases and J dropped 5; count of bases not matched to a gene: 9. The CDR3 sequence is 14 residues long. CDR1 and CDR2 from the germline V gene are SGHRS and YFSETQ. Looking up the rest from reference TRBV5-1 and TRBJ2-5 gives the full variable domain: KAGVTQTPRYLIKTRGQQVTLSCSPISGHRSVSWYQQTPGQGLQFLFEYFSETQRNKGNFPGRFSGRQFSNSRSEMNVSTLELGDSALYLCASKVAGKGETQYFGPGTRLLVL.